The 18 T cell receptor beta chains reported below all come from one sample, sequenced in a study of T cell responses to AZD1222 COVID-19 vaccine. Data came from immunoSEQ multiplex PCR; TCRdb stores just in-frame clones and leaves some out. The sample has about 47,000 clones; around four fifths are singletons. The material sequenced was peripheral blood, taken 28 days after the second dose of the MenACWY control vaccine. These receptors originate from an adult who received the MenACWY meningococcal vaccine as a control.

Regarding this clone: This CDR3 is also generated by other DNA sequences in the sample. V usage is TRBV30 and J usage is TRBJ1-1, with D unresolved. The CDR3 sequence is 13 residues long. V gave up 0 bases and J gave up 1 base, with 6 bases separating them. Germline values: CDR1 GTSNPN, CDR2 SVGIG (reference sequence). The CDR3 region has the DNA TGTGCCTGGAGTGTATCGGCGAACACTGAAGCTTTCTTT. This sequence encodes CAWSVSANTEAFF.

This clone was seen only a few times. This sequence joins TRBV7-9 and TRBJ1-2, with D possibly TRBD1 on 6 matching bases. Trimming cost V 5 bases and J 4 bases, with 11 bases left between them. Per germline, CDR1 SEHNR and CDR2 FQNEAQ (reference sequence). The CDR3 spans 13 residues. This CDR3 reads CASSPTGIYGYTF. CDR3 sequence (DNA): TGTGCCAGCAGCCCGACAGGAATCTATGGCTACACCTTC. Variable domain in full (rest from reference TRBV7-9 and TRBJ1-2): DTGVSQNPRHKITKRGQNVTFRCDPISEHNRLYWYRQTLGQGPEFLTYFQNEAQLEKSRLLSDRFSAERPKGSFSTLEIQRTEQGDSAMYLCASSPTGIYGYTFGSGTRLTVV.

The V and J genes are TRBV28 and TRBJ1-5; D gene unclear. The CDR3 is made up of 13 amino acids. Trimming removed 5 bases from V and 2 bases from J, with 7 bases in between. Germline loops: CDR1 MDHEN, CDR2 SYDVKM. The CDR3 reads CASSPPGNQPQHF. DNA for the CDR3: TGTGCCAGCAGTCCACCGGGCAATCAGCCCCAGCATTTT.

The chain combines TRBV2 with TRBJ2-7, with 7 nucleotides matching TRBD1. V trimming: 8 bases; J trimming: 3 bases; junction bases outside the gene matches: 4. The germline V gene has CDR1 SNHLY and CDR2 FYNNEI. This CDR3 is 12 amino acids long. The chain's CDR3 is CASRDRIYEQYF. As DNA, the CDR3 is TGTGCCAGCCGGGACAGAATCTACGAGCAGTACTTC.

This chain joins TRBV19 and TRBJ1-5; D is unresolved. V was clipped by 3 bases and J by 4 bases, with 10 bases between them. The CDR3 contains 14 residues. CDR1 is LNHDA, CDR2 SQIVND, per germline (reference sequence). Written as DNA, the CDR3 is TGTGCCAGTAGTATTGAGCCGATTAATCAGCCCCAGCATTTT. It encodes CASSIEPINQPQHF. The entire variable domain, with the rest obtained from reference TRBV19 and TRBJ1-5, is as follows: DGGITQSPKYLFRKEGQNVTLSCEQNLNHDAMYWYRQDPGQGLRLIYYSQIVNDFQKGDIAEGYSVSREKKESFPLTVTSAQKNPTAFYLCASSIEPINQPQHFGDGTRLSIL.

In its sample, this clone was seen once. This chain links TRBV19 with TRBJ1-1, with TRBD1 matching 7 bases. Trimming removed 7 bases from V and 3 bases from J; junction bases left unmatched: 8. CDR1 is LNHDA, CDR2 SQIVND, per germline (reference sequence). The CDR3 sequence is 14 residues long. The CDR3 region has the DNA TGTGCCAGTACCAACCGGGACAGTGACACTGAAGCTTTCTTT. Amino acids: CASTNRDSDTEAFF.

The chain combines TRBV19 with TRBJ1-1; D unresolved. Trimming took 7 bases from V and 5 from J, leaving 17 bases between them. The CDR3 covers 14 residues. Germline values: CDR1 LNHDA, CDR2 SQIVND (reference sequence). The CDR3 loop reads CASNIYLGGTEAFF. The CDR3 DNA reads as TGTGCCAGTAACATTTACCTCGGCGGAACTGAAGCTTTCTTT.

For the CDR3, the DNA is TGTGCCAGCAGTGACGGTGGAGGTTGGGCAGAGACCCAGTACTTC. Translating gives CASSDGGGWAETQYF. This rearrangement joins TRBV6-1 to TRBJ2-5; a possible D gene is TRBD2 (5 bases). CDR3 length: 15 amino acids. V was pared by 3 bases and J by 4 bases, with 15 bases between. Germline V gene sequence: CDR1 MNHNS, CDR2 SASEGT.

The chain links TRBV19 to TRBJ2-1; D gene unclear. The germline gives CDR1 LNHDA, CDR2 SQIVND (reference sequence). The CDR3 spans 14 residues. V was shortened by 1 base and J by 10 bases, with 14 bases between the two germline ends. The CDR3 sequence: CASSIGNRINEQFF. CDR3 coding DNA: TGTGCCAGTAGTATAGGAAACCGGATCAACGAGCAGTTCTTC.

This clone occurred once. Its ends do not fully match the called genes, so a read error is possible. The chain joins TRBV27 to TRBJ2-1; TRBD2 agrees at 13 bases. CDR1 MNHEY and CDR2 SMNVEV come from the germline V gene (reference sequence). The CDR3 totals 14 residues. CDR3 in amino acids: CASSSYQLAGGPLF. Here the CDR3 DNA reads TGTGCCAGCAGTTCTTATCAACTAGCGGGAGGGCCACTCTTC.

The chain joins TRBV5-4 to TRBJ1-1; TRBD1 matches 10 bases. CDR1 is SGHNT and CDR2 is YYREEE in the germline V gene (reference sequence). The ends lost 0 bases at V and 5 bases at J; junction bases unmatched: 7. The length of the CDR3 is 16 residues. The CDR3: CASSLGIGQGVTEAFF. The CDR3 nucleotides read TGTGCCAGCAGCTTGGGCATTGGACAGGGGGTGACTGAAGCTTTCTTT.

This CDR3 is CASSPKEGKVNTEAFF. In DNA form, the CDR3 reads TGTGCCAGCAGCCCCAAAGAGGGTAAGGTGAACACTGAAGCTTTCTTT. The chain carries TRBV7-2 and TRBJ1-1; D is uncertain. V was clipped by 5 bases and J by 0 bases, with 16 bases between them. The CDR3 contains 16 residues. The germline CDR1 and CDR2 sequences are SGHTA and FQGNSA. Variable domain in full (rest from reference TRBV7-2 and TRBJ1-1): GAGVSQSPSNKVTEKGKDVELRCDPISGHTALYWYRQSLGQGLEFLIYFQGNSAPDKSGLPSDRFSAERTGGSVSTLTIQRTQQEDSAVYLCASSPKEGKVNTEAFFGQGTRLTVV.

This chain links TRBV5-1 with TRBJ1-5; the D is unclear. The germline V and J ends were trimmed by 2 bases and 6 bases, with 12 bases remaining between them. The CDR3 totals 14 residues. Looked up from germline, CDR1 is SGHRS and CDR2 is YFSETQ. Here the CDR3 DNA reads TGCGCCAGCAGCTTACTGGGAGAGGGTCAGCCCCAGCATTTT. It yields the protein CASSLLGEGQPQHF.

The chain links TRBV4-1 to TRBJ1-5, with D possibly being TRBD1 (5 bases). This CDR3 contains 16 residues. The V end was cut by 0 bases, the J end by 3 bases, with 12 bases between. From germline, CDR1 is MGHRA and CDR2 YSYEKL. In nucleotides, the CDR3 is TGCGCCAGCAGCCAAGACGCTTGGACATCCAATCAGCCCCAGCATTTT. It specifies CASSQDAWTSNQPQHF.

The chain recombines TRBV3-1 (or the pseudogene TRBV3-2) with TRBJ2-7; 8 bases align to TRBD2. This CDR3 region has 15 residues. Trimming at V came to 4 bases and at J to 1 base, leaving 6 bases not matched to a gene. The germline V gene encodes CDR1 LGHDT and CDR2 YNNKEL (reference sequence). The CDR3 DNA is TGTGCCAGCAGCCTCGGGTTAGCGGGATCCTACGAGCAGTACTTC. Protein sequence: CASSLGLAGSYEQYF.

Of note for this clone: At one of its ends the junction is not consistent with the germline gene, which may arise from a read error. J is TRBJ2-1 and V is TRBV3-1 (or the pseudogene TRBV3-2); 11 bases are shared with TRBD2. Per germline, CDR1 LGHDT and CDR2 YNNKEL (reference sequence). There are 14 residues in the CDR3. In DNA form, the CDR3 reads TGTGCCAGCAGCCAAGGACTAGCGGGGAACCTCGGGGTCTTC. This gives the protein CASSQGLAGNLGVF.

This chain joins TRBV28 and TRBJ1-2; possible D gene TRBD1, 6 bases. In germline, CDR1 is MDHEN, CDR2 SYDVKM. The CDR3 is made up of 15 amino acids. Trimming stripped 5 bases from V and 4 bases from J, with 17 bases between. The CDR3 region is CASSPITGMTYGYTF. The CDR3 DNA is TGTGCCAGCAGTCCAATCACAGGGATGACCTATGGCTACACCTTC.

V and J are TRBV7-8 and TRBJ1-5, with 10 positions matching TRBD1. This CDR3 contains 19 residues. After removal of 5 bases from V and 2 bases from J, the junction contained 15 bases not matched to a gene. Germline V lookup: CDR1 SGHVS, CDR2 FQNEAQ. The CDR3 DNA follows: TGTGCCAGCAGCCTACCGGGGGACAGGGGCGGGATTGGCAATCAGCCCCAGCATTTT. Amino acids: CASSLPGDRGGIGNQPQHF.